Below are 11 T cell receptor beta chains sequenced from a single sample in a study of blood T cell repertoires in COVID-19. Libraries were prepared by immunoSEQ multiplex PCR; TCRdb keeps only in-frame clonotypes and omits some of them. The sample consists of some 310,000 clones, roughly 86% of them appearing once. What was sequenced was PBMCs or T cells enriched from blood (not recorded which). The receptors shown here come from a woman in her twenties or thirties who had recovered from COVID-19.

V is TRBV6-1 and J is TRBJ2-2; D not resolved. The CDR3 length is 18 residues. Germline CDR1 MNHNS, CDR2 SASEGT. Trimming pared 4 bases from V and 6 bases from J, leaving 24 bases between. The chain's CDR3 is CASSAQLTLAVFAGELFF. The DNA for the CDR3 is TGTGCCAGCAGTGCCCAACTCACTTTAGCCGTATTCGCCGGGGAGCTGTTTTTT.

This chain uses TRBV3-1 (or the pseudogene TRBV3-2) with TRBJ2-7; tentatively, D is TRBD2 (7 bases). V dropped 1 base and J dropped 7 bases, with 17 bases sitting between them. From germline, CDR1 is LGHDT and CDR2 YNNKEL (reference sequence). This CDR3 comprises 15 residues. CDR3 sequence reads: CASSQVSGTPLEQYF. Here the CDR3 DNA reads TGTGCCAGCAGCCAAGTCAGCGGGACACCTCTTGAGCAGTACTTC.

The V and J genes are TRBV6-5 and TRBJ1-6; 7 positions agree with TRBD1. Looked up from germline, CDR1 is MNHEY and CDR2 is SVGAGI. This CDR3 comprises 14 residues. J lost 10 bases, V lost 7 bases, and 10 bases had no gene match. The CDR3 region is CASTNRGEGSPLHF. The CDR3 DNA reads as TGTGCCAGCACAAACAGGGGTGAGGGCTCACCCCTCCACTTT.

The chain links TRBV4-3 to TRBJ1-5; TRBD1 aligns across 12 bases. Germline V gene sequence: CDR1 LGHNA, CDR2 YSLEER. The CDR3 covers 19 residues. Germline trimming cut 4 bases from V and 1 base from J; bases unmatched to any gene: 11. The CDR3 DNA reads as TGCGCCAGCAGCCCTGAACTCGGGACAGGGGGCTTCAGCAATCAGCCCCAGCATTTT. As protein: CASSPELGTGGFSNQPQHF.

V usage is TRBV6-2 or TRBV6-3 and J usage is TRBJ1-2; D is ambiguous. With 5 bases removed from V and 4 bases from J, the gap between germline ends came to 11 bases. CDR3 length: 13 residues. Germline-derived CDR1 and CDR2 are MNHEY and SVGEGT. CDR3 residues: CASSTPFGYGYTF. For the CDR3, the DNA is TGTGCCAGCAGTACCCCCTTCGGCTATGGCTACACCTTC.

The rearrangement uses TRBV7-2 and TRBJ1-6; 11 bases align to TRBD1. Germline V CDR1 and CDR2: SGHTA, FQGNSA. CDR3 length: 16 residues. The V and J ends lost 5 bases and 7 bases, in that order; junction bases with no gene match: 7. The CDR3 DNA follows: TGTGCCAGCAGCCTGGACAGGGGGCCGGGGAATTCACCCCTCCACTTT. This encodes CASSLDRGPGNSPLHF.

The genes are TRBV5-1 and TRBJ1-6, with 7 bases aligning to TRBD1. CDR3 size: 16 residues. Germline loops: CDR1 SGHRS, CDR2 YFSETQ. V shed 5 bases, J shed 9 bases, and the junction held 14 bases outside the gene matches. CDR3: CASSRSATGIGSPLHF. The CDR3 DNA reads as TGCGCCAGCAGTCGATCCGCGACAGGGATAGGTTCACCCCTCCACTTT.

The sample holds one count of this clone. The chain links TRBV9 to TRBJ2-7, with TRBD1 matching over 9 bases. Per the germline V gene, CDR1 is SGDLS and CDR2 is YYNGEE. The CDR3 sequence is 14 residues long. V dropped 3 bases and J dropped 3; count of bases not matched to a gene: 4. The CDR3 DNA reads TGTGCCAGCAGCGGGGGACAGGGCCTCTACGAGCAGTACTTC. This translates into CASSGGQGLYEQYF.

In its sample, this clone was seen once. A read error may be the cause here, since a much bigger clone is one base away. V and J are TRBV11-3 and TRBJ2-7; a possible D gene is TRBD1 (5 bases). The CDR3 runs to 13 residues. Looked up from germline, CDR1 is SGHNT and CDR2 is YENEEA. Between the trimmed V and J ends, which lost 2 bases and 4 bases, there was a span of 9 bases. CDR3 amino acids: CASSLQTAYEQYF. DNA for the CDR3: TGTGCCAGCAGCTTACAGACAGCTTACGAGCAGTACTTC.

The chain has TRBV7-9 and TRBJ2-1; 8 bases map to TRBD2. The CDR3 sequence is 14 residues long. The junction had 11 bases not matched to a gene; V was cut back by 6 bases and J by 10 bases. In germline, CDR1 is SEHNR, CDR2 FQNEAQ (reference sequence). CDR3 nucleotides: TGTGCCAGCAGAAAGTTATCGGGAGGGAACGAGCAGTTCTTC. This gives the protein CASRKLSGGNEQFF.

The chain joins TRBV4-3 to TRBJ1-5, with D hard to call. This CDR3 has 13 residues. The V and J ends lost 1 base and 5 bases respectively, with 6 bases between them. Germline V gene data show CDR1 as LGHNA and CDR2 as YSLEER. The CDR3 sequence is CASSQGEDQPQHF. The DNA for the CDR3 is TGCGCCAGCAGCCAAGGTGAGGATCAGCCCCAGCATTTT.